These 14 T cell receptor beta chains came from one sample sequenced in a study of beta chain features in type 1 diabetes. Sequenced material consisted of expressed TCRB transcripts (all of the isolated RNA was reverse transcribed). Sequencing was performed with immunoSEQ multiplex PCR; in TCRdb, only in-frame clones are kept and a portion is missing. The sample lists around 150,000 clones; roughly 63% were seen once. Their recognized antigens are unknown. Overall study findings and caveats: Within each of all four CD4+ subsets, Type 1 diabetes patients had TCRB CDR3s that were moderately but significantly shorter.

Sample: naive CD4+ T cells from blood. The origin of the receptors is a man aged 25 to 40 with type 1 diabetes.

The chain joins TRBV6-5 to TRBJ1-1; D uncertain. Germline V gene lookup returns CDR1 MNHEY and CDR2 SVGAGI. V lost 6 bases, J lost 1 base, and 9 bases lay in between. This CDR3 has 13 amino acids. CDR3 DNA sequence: TGTGCCAGCAGCCAAAGGAAGAACACTGAAGCTTTCTTT. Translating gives CASSQRKNTEAFF.

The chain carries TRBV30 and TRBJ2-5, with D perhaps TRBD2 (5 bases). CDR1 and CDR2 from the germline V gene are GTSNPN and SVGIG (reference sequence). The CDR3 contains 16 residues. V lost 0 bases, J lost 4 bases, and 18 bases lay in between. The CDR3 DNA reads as TGTGCCTGGAGTGTTGAAGGGAGAGGAACGGGAGAGACCCAGTACTTC. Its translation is CAWSVEGRGTGETQYF.

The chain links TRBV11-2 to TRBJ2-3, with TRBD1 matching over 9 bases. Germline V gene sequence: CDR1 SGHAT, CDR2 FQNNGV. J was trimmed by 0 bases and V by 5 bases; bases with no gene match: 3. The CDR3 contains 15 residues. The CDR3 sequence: CASSTGTGSTDTQYF. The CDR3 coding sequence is TGTGCCAGCAGCACCGGGACAGGGAGCACAGATACGCAGTATTTT.

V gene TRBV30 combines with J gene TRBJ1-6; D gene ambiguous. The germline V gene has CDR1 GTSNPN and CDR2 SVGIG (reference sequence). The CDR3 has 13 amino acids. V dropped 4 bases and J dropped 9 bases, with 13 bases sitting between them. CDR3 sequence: CAWTPTGPSPLHF. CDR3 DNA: TGTGCCTGGACCCCAACCGGGCCTTCACCCCTCCACTTT. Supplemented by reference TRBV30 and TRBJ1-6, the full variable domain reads SQTIHQWPATLVQPVGSPLSLECTVEGTSNPNLYWYRQAAGRGLQLLFYSVGIGQISSEVPQNLSASRPQDRQFILSSKKLLLSDSGFYLCAWTPTGPSPLHFGNGTRLTVT.

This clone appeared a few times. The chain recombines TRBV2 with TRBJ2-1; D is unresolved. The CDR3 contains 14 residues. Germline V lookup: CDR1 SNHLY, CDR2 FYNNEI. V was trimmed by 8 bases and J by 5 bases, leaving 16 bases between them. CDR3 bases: TGTGCCAGCGGGAAAGCCCTAGTTAACAATGAGCAGTTCTTC. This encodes CASGKALVNNEQFF. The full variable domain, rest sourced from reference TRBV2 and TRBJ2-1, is EPEVTQTPSHQVTQMGQEVILRCVPISNHLYFYWYRQILGQKVEFLVSFYNNEISEKSEIFDDQFSVERPDGSNFTLKIRSTKLEDSAMYFCASGKALVNNEQFFGPGTRLTVL.

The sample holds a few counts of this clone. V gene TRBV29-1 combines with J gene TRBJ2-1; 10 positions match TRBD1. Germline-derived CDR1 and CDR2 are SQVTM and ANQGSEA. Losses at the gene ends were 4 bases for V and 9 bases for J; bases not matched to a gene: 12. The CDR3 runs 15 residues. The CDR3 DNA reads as TGCAGCGTTGCCCATGGGGACAGGGGCGGTGGTGAGCAGTTCTTC. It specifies CSVAHGDRGGGEQFF.

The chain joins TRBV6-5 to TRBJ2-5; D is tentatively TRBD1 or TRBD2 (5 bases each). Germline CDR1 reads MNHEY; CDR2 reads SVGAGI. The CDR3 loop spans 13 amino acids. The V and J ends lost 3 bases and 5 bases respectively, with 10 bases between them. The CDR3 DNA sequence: TGTGCCAGCAGTTATACGGGGCTGGAGACCCAGTACTTC. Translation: CASSYTGLETQYF.

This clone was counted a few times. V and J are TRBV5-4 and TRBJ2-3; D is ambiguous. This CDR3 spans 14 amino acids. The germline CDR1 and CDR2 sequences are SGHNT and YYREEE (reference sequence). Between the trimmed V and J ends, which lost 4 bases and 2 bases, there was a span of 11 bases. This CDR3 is CASSIDWNTDTQYF. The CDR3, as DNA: TGTGCCAGCAGCATAGACTGGAACACAGATACGCAGTATTTT.

CDR3: CAWGETVREQYF. The CDR3 DNA reads TGTGCCTGGGGGGAGACAGTACGCGAGCAGTACTTC. The rearrangement uses TRBV30 and TRBJ2-7, with D possibly being TRBD1 or TRBD2 (5 bases each). Germline loops: CDR1 GTSNPN, CDR2 SVGIG (reference sequence). V shed 5 bases and J shed 6 bases, with 14 bases lying between them. The CDR3 is made up of 12 amino acids.

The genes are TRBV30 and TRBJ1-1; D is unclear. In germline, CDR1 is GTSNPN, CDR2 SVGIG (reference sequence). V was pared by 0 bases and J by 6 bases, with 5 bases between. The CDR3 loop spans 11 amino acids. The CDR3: CAWSVPPEAFF. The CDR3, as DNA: TGTGCCTGGAGTGTACCGCCTGAAGCTTTCTTT.

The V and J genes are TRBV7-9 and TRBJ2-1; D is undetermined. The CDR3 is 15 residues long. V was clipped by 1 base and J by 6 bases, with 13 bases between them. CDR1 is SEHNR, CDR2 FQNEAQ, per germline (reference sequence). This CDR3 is CASSLDVGRTNEQFF. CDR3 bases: TGTGCCAGCAGCTTAGACGTTGGACGGACCAATGAGCAGTTCTTC.

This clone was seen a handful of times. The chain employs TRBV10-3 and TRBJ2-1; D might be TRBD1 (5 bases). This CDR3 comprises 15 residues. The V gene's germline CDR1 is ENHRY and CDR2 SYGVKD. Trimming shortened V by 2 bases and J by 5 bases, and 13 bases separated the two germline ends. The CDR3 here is CAISEGSGMDNEQFF. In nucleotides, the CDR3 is TGTGCCATCAGTGAGGGTTCAGGGATGGACAATGAGCAGTTCTTC.

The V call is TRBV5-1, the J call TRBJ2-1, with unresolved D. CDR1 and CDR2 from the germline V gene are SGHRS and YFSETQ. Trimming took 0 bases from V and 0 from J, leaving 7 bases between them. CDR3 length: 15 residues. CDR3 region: CASSLGVSSYNEQFF. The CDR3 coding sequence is TGCGCCAGCAGCTTGGGGGTAAGCTCCTACAATGAGCAGTTCTTC.

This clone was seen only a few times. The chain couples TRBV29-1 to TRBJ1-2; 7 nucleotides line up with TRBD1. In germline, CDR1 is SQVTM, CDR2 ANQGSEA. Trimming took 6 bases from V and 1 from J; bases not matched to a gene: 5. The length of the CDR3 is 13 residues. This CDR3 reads CSVGTASNYGYTF. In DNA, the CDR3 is TGCAGCGTCGGGACAGCTAGTAACTATGGCTACACCTTC.